The source of this T cell receptor beta chain is a study of CD8+CD57+ T cells in acquired aplastic anemia. Turning to this clonotype: The junction does not match germline at one end; this may be a read error.

This CDR3 comprises 12 residues. In germline, CDR1 is DFQATT, CDR2 SNEGSKA (reference sequence). TCR beta VDJ and CDR3 were profiled, and genomic DNA was the template. TCRdb processed the reads anew with MiXCR; each CDR3 protein has one entry. The repertoire holds some 140,000 distinct CDR3 sequences, with roughly 54% as singletons. By flow cytometry, patients selected for sequencing had shown an expansion of CD8+CD57+ cells. The chain has TRBV20-1 and TRBJ2-7; tentative D call: TRBD2 (5 bases). The source is a human donor with aplastic anemia. Sequenced sample: sorted CD4+, CD8+, or CD8+CD57+ T cells (not recorded which) from PBMCs. The CDR3 DNA is TGCAGTGCTAGAGAACTAGTCTCCGAGCGGTACTTC. Its translation is CSARELVSERYF.